The 22 T cell receptor beta chains below come from one sample, sequenced in a study of blood T cells in healthy people across ages (dated by TCRdb to the mid-2010s). Library preparation used 5' RACE. The instrument given in TCRdb is Illumina HiSeq 2500. The second PCR ran for about 7 to 11 cycles and used a J-beta primer mix along with a sample-barcoded 5' primer. In-frame beta chains were kept once TCRdb had trimmed the public reads at Q25 with fastp and called clones with MiXCR. All rows with the same CDR3 protein become a single entry with the most common DNA and genes. The sample data list 1.5 million to 1.9 million distinct CDR3 sequences, and around 40% of these were observed just once. The leading ten clones occupy more than 4% of the sample. The sample was blood. Every receptor here comes from a woman younger than 35 in good health.

This clonotype was found many times. This chain links TRBV6-5 with TRBJ2-1; 8 bases are a match to TRBD2. J gave up 3 bases and V 3 bases, and 7 bases lay outside the gene matches. Germline V gene lookup returns CDR1 MNHEY and CDR2 SVGAGI. The CDR3 is made up of 16 amino acids. The CDR3 sequence: CASSYLAGGSYNEQFF. The DNA of the CDR3 is TGTGCCAGCAGTTATCTGGCGGGGGGTAGCTACAATGAGCAGTTCTTC.

For this clonotype: At one of its ends the junction is not consistent with the germline gene, which may arise from a read error. The J gene is TRBJ2-1, the V gene TRBV6-1; D unclear. CDR1 and CDR2 (germline): MNHNS, SASEGT. CDR3 length equals 14 residues. CDR3 amino acids: CTSKNGRVYNEQFF. The CDR3 DNA is TGTACCAGCAAAAATGGACGGGTCTACAATGAGCAGTTCTTC.

The chain couples TRBV2 to TRBJ1-4; tentatively, D is TRBD1 (5 bases). From germline, CDR1 is SNHLY and CDR2 FYNNEI. The V end lost 3 bases, the J end lost 5 bases, and 10 bases lay between the germline ends. The CDR3 length is 14 residues. CDR3 in amino acids: CASSDRGLNEKLFF. The CDR3 nucleotides are TGTGCCAGCAGTGACCGGGGCCTAAATGAAAAACTGTTTTTT.

V usage is TRBV27 and J usage is TRBJ2-1, with D possibly matching TRBD1 (6 bases). This CDR3 has 15 residues. Trimming removed 5 bases at V and 6 bases at J, with 17 bases between. Germline V gene lookup returns CDR1 MNHEY and CDR2 SMNVEV (reference sequence). This CDR3 reads CASSTDSQGSNEQFF. The CDR3 nucleotides read TGTGCCAGCAGTACGGACAGTCAGGGTTCCAATGAGCAGTTCTTC.

This clonotype was counted between two and nine times. The chain is built from TRBV7-9 and TRBJ1-3; D unclear. Looked up from germline, CDR1 is SEHNR and CDR2 is FQNEAQ (reference sequence). The germline V and J ends were trimmed by 2 bases and 0 bases, with 17 bases remaining between them. The CDR3 runs 18 residues. The CDR3 here is CASSLHSGPPLSGNTIYF. CDR3 coding DNA: TGTGCCAGCAGCTTACACAGTGGGCCCCCTCTCTCTGGAAACACCATATATTTT.

The chain uses TRBV5-1 and TRBJ2-2; a possible D gene is TRBD1 (7 bases). There are 18 residues in the CDR3. CDR1 is SGHRS, CDR2 YFSETQ, per germline. V gave up 2 bases and J gave up 2 bases, with 19 bases separating them. The CDR3 DNA is TGCGCCAGCAGCTTAAACAGGGGCGCGGGGATTAACACCGGGGAGCTGTTTTTT. Translated: CASSLNRGAGINTGELFF.

At least ten counts were recorded for this clonotype. The chain couples TRBV7-2 to TRBJ1-5; 10 bases map to TRBD1. The germline gives CDR1 SGHTA, CDR2 FQGNSA. This CDR3 comprises 15 residues. Trimming at V came to 6 bases and at J to 9 bases, leaving 11 bases not matched to a gene. This chain's CDR3 is CASRPGTGVFGPQHF. CDR3 DNA sequence: TGTGCCAGCAGACCCGGGACAGGGGTTTTTGGGCCCCAGCATTTT.

The gene calls are TRBV19 and TRBJ1-6; TRBD1 might be the D (5 bases). Germline V gene sequence: CDR1 LNHDA, CDR2 SQIVND (reference sequence). The CDR3 is made up of 14 amino acids. The V end lost 3 bases, the J end lost 7 bases, and 10 bases lay between the germline ends. The CDR3 protein is CASSMGPGNSPLHF. The CDR3, as DNA: TGTGCCAGTAGTATGGGACCCGGGAATTCACCCCTCCACTTT. Drawing the rest from reference TRBV19 and TRBJ1-6, the complete variable domain is DGGITQSPKYLFRKEGQNVTLSCEQNLNHDAMYWYRQDPGQGLRLIYYSQIVNDFQKGDIAEGYSVSREKKESFPLTVTSAQKNPTAFYLCASSMGPGNSPLHFGNGTRLTVT.

The chain employs TRBV5-1 and TRBJ1-4; D gene ambiguous. CDR1 is SGHRS and CDR2 is YFSETQ in the germline V gene. V was cut by 0 bases and J by 3 bases, with 12 bases left in between. The CDR3 has 16 residues. This CDR3 is CASSLALGSPNEKLFF. Written as DNA, the CDR3 is TGCGCCAGCAGCTTGGCCCTGGGAAGTCCTAATGAAAAACTGTTTTTT.

The chain has TRBV2 and TRBJ2-3; no clear D. Germline V gives CDR1 SNHLY, CDR2 FYNNEI. This CDR3 region has 16 residues. Deletions cut 3 bases from V and 2 bases from J, with 15 bases between. The CDR3 reads CASSETGLAVTDTQYF. The CDR3 DNA reads as TGTGCCAGCAGTGAGACCGGGTTGGCAGTCACAGATACGCAGTATTTT.

J is TRBJ1-1 and V is TRBV7-2; maybe TRBD1 (5 bases). CDR3 size: 13 residues. Germline CDR1 SGHTA, CDR2 FQGNSA. Trimming left V 4 bases short and J 7 bases short, with 13 bases between. The CDR3 DNA follows: TGTGCCAGCAGCTGGGGGAGGTATGGTGAAGCTTTCTTT. Its translation: CASSWGRYGEAFF.

This clonotype was picked up a small number of times. The V call is TRBV9, the J call TRBJ2-7, with 7 bases matching TRBD2. CDR1 and CDR2 from the germline V gene are SGDLS and YYNGEE. This CDR3 has 14 residues. The trim removed 4 bases at V and 3 bases at J, leaving 7 bases unmatched. The CDR3 region is CASSKGLKDYEQYF. As DNA, the CDR3 is TGTGCCAGCAGCAAGGGACTAAAAGACTACGAGCAGTACTTC. Combining the CDR3 with reference TRBV9 and TRBJ2-7 gives the whole variable domain DSGVTQTPKHLITATGQRVTLRCSPRSGDLSVYWYQQSLDQGLQFLIQYYNGEERAKGNILERFSAQQFPDLHSELNLSSLELGDSALYFCASSKGLKDYEQYFGPGTRLTVT.

V and J are TRBV4-3 and TRBJ1-1; no clear D. Germline CDR1 reads LGHNA; CDR2 reads YSLEER. This CDR3 has 15 amino acids. Trimming took 0 bases from V and 0 from J, leaving 8 bases between them. In DNA form, the CDR3 reads TGCGCCAGCAGCCAAGATCGGAGACTGAACACTGAAGCTTTCTTT. This sequence encodes CASSQDRRLNTEAFF.

The chain is built from TRBV11-2 and TRBJ2-5; D remains ambiguous. This CDR3 comprises 13 residues. CDR1 is SGHAT, CDR2 FQNNGV, per germline. V gave up 6 bases and J gave up 5 bases, with 13 bases separating them. CDR3 bases: TGTGCCAGCAGGCTAATAGGGATGGAGACCCAGTACTTC. The encoded protein is CASRLIGMETQYF.

This clonotype turned up a few times. At one of its ends the junction is not consistent with the germline gene, which may arise from a read error. V usage is TRBV27 and J usage is TRBJ2-1; 7 bases align to TRBD1. The germline V gene has CDR1 MNHEY and CDR2 SMNVEV (reference sequence). The CDR3 has 13 residues. The CDR3 loop is CASSLSTGNEEFF. The CDR3, as DNA: TGTGCCAGCAGTTTATCGACAGGGAATGAGGAGTTCTTC.

This clonotype showed up just a few times. In nucleotides, the CDR3 is TGTGCCAGCAATTCACCCCGGGACACCACTGAAGCTTTCTTT. Translating gives CASNSPRDTTEAFF. The chain combines TRBV6-5 with TRBJ1-1; perhaps TRBD1 as D (6 bases). This CDR3 spans 14 amino acids. V was pared by 7 bases and J by 4 bases, with 16 bases between. Germline V gene lookup returns CDR1 MNHEY and CDR2 SVGAGI.

This clonotype was observed a few times. The V call is TRBV30, the J call TRBJ2-7; 7 bases match TRBD2. Germline lookup yields CDR1 GTSNPN and CDR2 SVGIG (reference sequence). The CDR3 sequence is 12 residues long. Unmatched junction bases numbered 5, after V lost 3 bases and J lost 6 bases. DNA of the CDR3: TGTGCCTGGAGAGGACTAGTCTCCGAGCAGTACTTC. Protein product: CAWRGLVSEQYF.

This clonotype showed up just a few times. The chain has TRBV6-2 or TRBV6-3 and TRBJ2-4, with 7 bases matching TRBD1. The CDR3 is 18 residues long. The germline gives CDR1 MNHEY, CDR2 SVGEGT. V was clipped by 4 bases and J by 3 bases; unmatched bases: 15. CDR3 coding DNA: TGTGCCAGCAGTTCGACAGGGCTTCGCCGTCCTTTCAAAAACATTCAGTACTTC. Translating gives CASSSTGLRRPFKNIQYF.

Many counts were recorded for this clonotype. The chain combines TRBV7-2 with TRBJ2-1; 8 nucleotides match TRBD1. After removal of 5 bases from V and 6 bases from J, the junction contained 3 bases not matched to a gene. Looked up from germline, CDR1 is SGHTA and CDR2 is FQGNSA. The CDR3 loop spans 13 amino acids. The CDR3 DNA sequence: TGTGCCAGCAGCGAGGACAGGGCCAATGAGCAGTTCTTC. Protein: CASSEDRANEQFF.

The chain recombines TRBV20-1 with TRBJ1-1; D remains ambiguous. The V end was cut by 6 bases, the J end by 7 bases, with 12 bases between. CDR3 length: 11 residues. From germline, CDR1 is DFQATT and CDR2 SNEGSKA (reference sequence). CDR3 sequence reads: CSAGIVFEAFF. CDR3 DNA: TGCAGTGCAGGTATCGTTTTTGAAGCTTTCTTT.

The V and J genes are TRBV7-2 and TRBJ2-4; D not resolved. Trimming removed 5 bases from V and 13 bases from J, with 24 bases in between. The CDR3 is 15 amino acids. Germline V gene sequence: CDR1 SGHTA, CDR2 FQGNSA. The CDR3 sequence is CASSKSASSYNEQYF. CDR3 DNA sequence: TGTGCCAGCAGCAAAAGCGCCAGCTCCTACAATGAGCAGTACTTC.

The chain couples TRBV20-1 to TRBJ1-6; D not resolved. The CDR3 runs 14 residues. Germline V gene data show CDR1 as DFQATT and CDR2 as SNEGSKA (reference sequence). V was trimmed by 3 bases and J by 8 bases, leaving 14 bases between them. This CDR3 is CSARGKVGYSPLHF. The CDR3 coding sequence is TGCAGTGCTAGGGGCAAGGTGGGCTATTCACCCCTCCACTTT.